The 24 T cell receptor beta chains below were found in one sample sequenced in a study of glioma-infiltrating T cells. TCR alpha and beta CDR3 regions were amplified from RNA using iRepertoire nested multiplex PCR. TCRdb re-derived calls from the multiplex PCR reads in MiXCR, one entry per CDR3 protein. Of over 140,000 distinct CDR3 sequences in the sample, about 39% were seen once. Sample: glioma tissue, nonneoplastic brain tissue, or PBMCs (not recorded which). Receptors were obtained from a human donor with low-grade glioma or glioblastoma, undergoing nonglioma brain surgery, or in good health (not recorded which).

This clonotype was detected only a few times. The chain combines TRBV29-1 with TRBJ2-1, with no clear D. The germline V gene encodes CDR1 SQVTM and CDR2 ANQGSEA. CDR3 length: 10 amino acids. V was clipped by 5 bases and J by 6 bases, with 5 bases between them. In DNA, the CDR3 is TGCAGCGTTCAGCCCAATGAGCAGTTCTTC. It encodes CSVQPNEQFF.

This clonotype was detected only a few times. The chain employs TRBV6-1 and TRBJ2-7; no definite D call. V was shortened by 2 bases and J by 2 bases, with 10 bases between the two germline ends. There are 14 residues in the CDR3. Per the germline V gene, CDR1 is MNHNS and CDR2 is SASEGT. For the CDR3, the DNA is TGTGCCAGCAGTGAATCCGACCCCCCCTACGAGCAGTACTTC. Translated, it gives CASSESDPPYEQYF.

The chain carries TRBV28 and TRBJ2-7; no clear D gene. CDR3 length equals 11 residues. Trimming removed 6 bases from V and 5 bases from J, with 8 bases in between. Germline V CDR1 and CDR2: MDHEN, SYDVKM. The CDR3 region has the DNA TGTGCCAGCAGGTCAAATCACGAGCAGTACTTC. It codes for CASRSNHEQYF.

The V call is TRBV29-1, the J call TRBJ2-7, with 7 bases aligning to TRBD1. This CDR3 contains 14 residues. The J segment lost 5 bases and the V segment lost 4 bases, leaving 11 bases of the junction unmatched. Germline lookup yields CDR1 SQVTM and CDR2 ANQGSEA. The CDR3: CSVAARQGENEQYF. The CDR3 coding sequence is TGCAGCGTTGCAGCCCGACAGGGAGAAAACGAGCAGTACTTC.

This chain uses TRBV20-1 with TRBJ2-1; TRBD2 might be the D (5 bases). Germline V gene sequence: CDR1 DFQATT, CDR2 SNEGSKA (reference sequence). This CDR3 comprises 14 residues. Trimming removed 0 bases at V and 12 bases at J, with 18 bases between. The CDR3 DNA reads TGCAGTGCTAGAGATCATCTCCGAGCGGTGGGGCAGTTCTTC. It is translated as CSARDHLRAVGQFF.

V usage is TRBV7-6 and J usage is TRBJ2-3; TRBD1 matches 7 bases. J lost 4 bases, V lost 5 bases, and 3 bases had no gene match. The CDR3 spans 13 residues. Germline-derived CDR1 and CDR2 are SGHVS and FNYEAQ. Here the CDR3 DNA reads TGTGCCAGCAGCCCCGGGACAGCAGATACGCAGTATTTT. This translates into CASSPGTADTQYF.

The V gene is TRBV27, the J gene TRBJ2-5; the D is unclear. V was trimmed by 4 bases and J by 5 bases, leaving 14 bases between them. The germline V gene encodes CDR1 MNHEY and CDR2 SMNVEV (reference sequence). This CDR3 has 14 residues. CDR3 in DNA: TGTGCCAGCAGTTCAGACACCGGATGGGAGACCCAGTACTTC. It specifies CASSSDTGWETQYF.

This chain joins TRBV2 and TRBJ2-7, with TRBD2 matching 9 bases. With V trimmed by 5 bases and J by 7 bases, 18 bases remained unmatched. The CDR3 has 17 residues. Germline CDR1 is SNHLY and CDR2 is FYNNEI. CDR3 region: CASSRMIGGLAGREQYF. The CDR3 bases are TGTGCCAGCAGTCGGATGATCGGGGGACTAGCAGGGCGGGAGCAGTACTTC.

Note on this clonotype: Relative to the germline gene, one junction end is altered; a read error may explain this. The chain recombines TRBV7-9 with TRBJ2-2; D gene unclear. The CDR3 contains 12 residues. Germline loops: CDR1 SEHNR, CDR2 FQNEAQ (reference sequence). CDR3 DNA sequence: TGTGCCAGCAGCTTATCTGTCGGAGAGCTGCTTTTT. It encodes CASSLSVGELLF.

This clonotype has only a few counts. The chain recombines TRBV6-1 with TRBJ2-1, with D perhaps given as TRBD1 or TRBD2 (5 bases each). This CDR3 comprises 14 residues. The germline V gene encodes CDR1 MNHNS and CDR2 SASEGT. V was cut by 5 bases and J by 6 bases, with 14 bases left in between. Here the CDR3 reads CASSRRKQGNEQFF. DNA of the CDR3: TGTGCCAGCAGTAGGAGGAAGCAGGGCAATGAGCAGTTCTTC.

In regard to this clonotype: At one of its ends the junction is not consistent with the germline gene, which may arise from a read error. The DNA for the CDR3 is TGTGCCAGCTCAAACGCGGGGACATTCTACGAGAAGTACTTC. Protein sequence: CASSNAGTFYEKYF. V gene TRBV18 combines with J gene TRBJ2-7, with D tentatively TRBD1 or TRBD2 (6 bases each). CDR3 length: 14 amino acids. Germline CDR1 and CDR2: KGHSH and LQKENI.

Notes on this clonotype: One end of the junction does not line up with germline, which may come from a read error. The CDR3 coding sequence is TGTGCCGGCAGCTTGGATAACAGGGGTGGATATGGCTACACCTTC. Amino acids: CAGSLDNRGGYGYTF. The chain employs TRBV5-6 and TRBJ1-2; 7 bases align to TRBD1. Germline CDR1 reads SGHDT; CDR2 reads YYEEEE. The CDR3 is made up of 15 amino acids. The complete variable domain, with remaining parts taken from reference TRBV5-6 and TRBJ1-2, reads DAGVTQSPTHLIKTRGQQVTLRCSPKSGHDTVSWYQQALGQGPQFIFQYYEEEERQRGNFPDRFSGHQFPNYSSELNVNALLLGDSALYLCAGSLDNRGGYGYTFGSGTRLTVV.

A word on this clonotype: The germline gene is not matched at one end of the junction; a read error may be the cause. This rearrangement joins TRBV7-2 to TRBJ1-1, with TRBD1 identical over 7 bases. Per germline, CDR1 SGHTA and CDR2 FQGNSA. The CDR3 consists of 14 residues. DNA of the CDR3: TGTGCCCGCAGCAGACAGGGCGATCGGACTGAAGCTTTATTT. Translated, it gives CARSRQGDRTEALF.

With regard to this clonotype: The DNA is left out, because the CDR3 cannot be placed on it with certainty; the CDR3 is given as TCRdb lists it. V usage is TRBV6-1 and J usage is TRBJ2-1; the D call of TRBD2 is as the table states it, not checked on the DNA. CDR1 is MNHNS, CDR2 SASEGT, per germline. Inclusive of both ends, the CDR3 amounts to 16 amino acids. The CDR3: CASSTSGLAGYNEQFF.

This clonotype was picked up a small number of times. V is TRBV20-1 and J is TRBJ2-7; D possibly corresponds to TRBD2 (7 bases). Germline V CDR1 and CDR2: DFQATT, SNEGSKA (reference sequence). V shed 0 bases and J shed 5 bases, with 11 bases lying between them. The CDR3 is 13 residues long. This CDR3 is CSARDTGGDEQYF. The DNA for the CDR3 is TGCAGTGCTAGAGATACGGGGGGCGACGAGCAGTACTTC.

This clonotype was recorded a few times. V gene TRBV7-3 combines with J gene TRBJ2-2, with 7 bases fitting TRBD1. Germline values: CDR1 SGHTA, CDR2 FQGTGA. CDR3 length equals 15 residues. V was pared by 3 bases and J by 5 bases, with 6 bases of the junction left unmatched. CDR3 in amino acids: CASSFTGTVTGELFF. In nucleotides, the CDR3 is TGTGCCAGCAGCTTTACCGGGACAGTTACCGGGGAGCTGTTTTTT.

The genes are TRBV4-1 and TRBJ2-3; no reliable D call. CDR1 and CDR2 (germline): MGHRA, YSYEKL. The V end was cut by 3 bases, the J end by 5 bases, with 9 bases between. This CDR3 is built from 13 residues. CDR3 bases: TGCGCCAGCAGCCATTATGAAGGAGATACGCAGTATTTT. Translation gives CASSHYEGDTQYF.

The sample holds a few counts of this clonotype. The V gene is TRBV28, the J gene TRBJ2-5; the D gene could be TRBD1 or TRBD2 (5 bases each). CDR1 is MDHEN, CDR2 SYDVKM, per germline. V lost 2 bases to trimming and J lost 2 bases, with 9 bases between them. This CDR3 comprises 14 residues. The CDR3 DNA reads as TGTGCCAGCAGTTTAATGGGGGAGCAAGAGACCCAGTACTTC. Translation: CASSLMGEQETQYF.

V is TRBV6-1 and J is TRBJ2-7, with 7 bases identical to TRBD2. The J segment lost 0 bases and the V segment lost 4 bases, leaving 6 bases of the junction unmatched. Germline CDR1 and CDR2: MNHNS and SASEGT. CDR3 length: 15 residues. The DNA for the CDR3 is TGTGCCAGCAGTGTTCTAGCGGAGAGCTCCTACGAGCAGTACTTC. Its protein is CASSVLAESSYEQYF.

The chain employs TRBV19 and TRBJ2-1, with a tentative D call TRBD1 (6 bases). The CDR3 extends over 15 amino acids. The germline gives CDR1 LNHDA, CDR2 SQIVND (reference sequence). V was pared by 8 bases and J by 5 bases, with 19 bases between. The CDR3 is CASSWQGSGHNEQFF. The CDR3, as DNA: TGTGCCAGTTCCTGGCAGGGGAGCGGCCACAATGAGCAGTTCTTC. Using reference TRBV19 and TRBJ2-1 for the parts outside the CDR3, the full variable domain is DGGITQSPKYLFRKEGQNVTLSCEQNLNHDAMYWYRQDPGQGLRLIYYSQIVNDFQKGDIAEGYSVSREKKESFPLTVTSAQKNPTAFYLCASSWQGSGHNEQFFGPGTRLTVL.

This clonotype was observed many times. The chain recombines TRBV20-1 with TRBJ2-3; 7 bases are shared with TRBD2. J lost 3 bases, V lost 1 base, and 4 bases had no gene match. CDR1 DFQATT and CDR2 SNEGSKA come from the germline V gene (reference sequence). CDR3 length: 14 residues. CDR3 loop: CSARGPGGTDTQYF. Here the CDR3 DNA reads TGCAGTGCTAGAGGACCGGGGGGTACAGATACGCAGTATTTT.

The chain carries TRBV29-1 and TRBJ2-7, with 11 bases lining up with TRBD2. This CDR3 is 13 amino acids long. Germline V gene sequence: CDR1 SQVTM, CDR2 ANQGSEA. V was clipped by 5 bases and J by 3 bases; unmatched bases: 3. In DNA form, the CDR3 reads TGCAGCGTTACTAGCGGGAGCAGCTACGAGCAGTACTTC. Translating it yields CSVTSGSSYEQYF.

This rearrangement joins TRBV6-2 or TRBV6-3 to TRBJ1-5; unclear D gene. This CDR3 spans 13 amino acids. Trimming took off 8 bases at V and 3 bases at J, with 11 bases between the two ends. CDR1 and CDR2 from the germline V gene are MNHEY and SVGEGT. For the CDR3, the DNA is TGTGCCAGCCGAGGTAGTTTCAATCAGCCCCAGCATTTT. Translating it yields CASRGSFNQPQHF.

Turning to this clonotype: This may be a read error: a much more frequent sequence differs by one nucleotide. The CDR3 carries no conserved terminal phenylalanine or tryptophan, so it likely arises from a read error. The genes are TRBV27 and TRBJ2-1; TRBD2 aligns across 7 bases. Per the germline V gene, CDR1 is MNHEY and CDR2 is SMNVEV (reference sequence). V trimming: 4 bases; J trimming: 9 bases; junction bases outside the gene matches: 9. The CDR3 is 14 residues long. Here the CDR3 reads CASSSGLLVAEQFS. DNA for the CDR3: TGTGCCAGCAGTTCGGGACTACTGGTGGCTGAGCAGTTCTCC.